Listed below are T cell receptor beta chains from one sample, sequenced in a study of shared clonotypes between healthy human individuals. Measured with immunoSEQ multiplex PCR; TCRdb has only the in-frame clones, and not every one. This sample has some 2.1 million clones, with just over 90% found just once. The sequenced material came from naive CD8+ T cells from PBMCs. These receptors all stem from a man younger than 35 in good health. Some clones in this sample may be carry-over from other donors' samples. Both conserved end residues are trimmed from each CDR3. A D gene is named only where the DNA matches it firmly.

NA	TRBJ2-7	TRBV2	ASSDPGQSYEQY
TRBD1	TRBJ2-7	TRBV9	ASSFGQAHSYEQY
NA	TRBJ2-1	TRBV10-3	AISESTGEAWDEQF
NA	TRBJ2-7	TRBV29-1	SVNTPYEQY
NA	TRBJ2-7	TRBV5-5	ASSPPTYEQY
NA	TRBJ2-3	TRBV6-4	ASSDSIRGDTQY
NA	TRBJ2-7	TRBV7-9	ASSSGFPYEQY
TRBD2	TRBJ2-7	TRBV28	ASSFHGTSNSYEQY
TRBD2	TRBJ2-1	TRBV7-3	ASSSPLGGRAGNEQF
TRBD1	TRBJ1-5	TRBV9	ASSVGGTGGQPQH
NA	TRBJ2-1	TRBV5-6	ASSWPGGVIPEQF
TRBD2	TRBJ2-1	TRBV9	ASSVDSSGSHNEQF
NA	TRBJ1-4	TRBV7-9	ASSQPVYLGNEKLF
NA	TRBJ2-4	TRBV5-1	ASSLNGGKNIQY
NA	TRBJ2-7	TRBV7-6	ASSLMETGWNEQY
NA	TRBJ2-2	TRBV7-8	ASSPTRRELF
NA	TRBJ1-1	TRBV7-8	ASSSPFGSMNTEAF
NA	TRBJ2-5	TRBV10-3	AISDWQQQETQY
NA	TRBJ2-2	TRBV27	ASSSPDITLDSVGELF
NA	TRBJ2-7	TRBV4-3	ASSQVWGSYEQY
NA	TRBJ2-1	TRBV28	ASSLHGAPYNEQF
TRBD1	TRBJ2-7	TRBV9	ASSTEGGTGGGGRTSYEQY
NA	TRBJ2-7	TRBV28	ASSLTPGGSRGEQY
NA	TRBJ2-5	TRBV15	ATSRSRDLNLETQY
NA	TRBJ2-5	TRBV7-9	ASSPRGGTQY
TRBD1	TRBJ2-7	TRBV27	ASGIQGSYEQY
TRBD1	TRBJ1-2	TRBV25-1	ASSNPTGSGGYT
NA	TRBJ2-1	TRBV11-2	ASSLRGDSYNEQF
TRBD2	TRBJ2-1	TRBV9	ASSPLTGGLNYNEQF
TRBD1	TRBJ1-4	TRBV30	AWSGGDSLNEKLF
NA	TRBJ1-1	TRBV19	ASSIRPLNTEAF
NA	TRBJ2-7	TRBV9	ASSPRTASYEQY
TRBD2	TRBJ2-7	TRBV7-6	ASSLFSGRSHEQY
TRBD2	TRBJ2-7	TRBV7-9	ASSAGGSEEY
NA	TRBJ1-5	TRBV19	ASQIQGLSNQPQH
TRBD2	TRBJ2-7	TRBV6-6	ASSYPQASGYEQY
TRBD2	TRBJ2-1	TRBV28	ASQNLAGGQYSSYNEQF
NA	TRBJ2-7	TRBV4-1	ASSQALLDGPASYEQY
NA	NA	TRBV4-1	ASSQDVWIEQY
TRBD1	TRBJ1-4	TRBV5-6	ASSFGQGIFGLF